Listed below are T cell receptor beta chains from one sample, sequenced in a study of Graves' ophthalmopathy and Graves' hyperthyroidism. TCRdb reanalysed the multiplex PCR reads using MiXCR and keeps one entry per CDR3 protein. The repertoire holds a few hundred thousand distinct CDR3 sequences, about a sixth seen once, with around an eighth in the top ten. The sample taken for sequencing was peripheral blood. The receptors come from an adult man with Graves' ophthalmopathy. CDR3s include the opening cysteine and the closing phenylalanine or tryptophan. Each record gives: V gene, J gene, D gene, clone size, CDR3 DNA, CDR3 protein. A D gene is named only where the DNA matches it firmly. The size field is filled for only some rows; it gives once, few, many or a size class.

TRBV30,TRBJ1-6,.,many,TGTGCCTGGAGTGGAGGACAGTATAATAATTCACCCCTCCACTTT,CAWSGGQYNNSPLHF
TRBV7-2,TRBJ1-6,.,many,TGTGCCAGCAGCGCCCGGGACCCCTTTTATTCACCCCTCCACTTT,CASSARDPFYSPLHF
TRBV3-1,TRBJ1-1,.,many,TGTGCCAGCAGCCAACTTCAGGGGAAGACGACTGAAGCTTTCTTT,CASSQLQGKTTEAFF
TRBV7-3,TRBJ2-6,TRBD1,many,TGTGCCAGCAACCGACAGGGCCCCTCTGGGGCCAACGTCCTGACTTTC,CASNRQGPSGANVLTF
TRBV6-2/TRBV6-3,TRBJ2-2,.,many,TGTGCCAGCAGGACGAACACCGGGGAGCTGTTTTTT,CASRTNTGELFF
TRBV4-1,TRBJ1-2,.,many,TGCGCCAGCAGCCAATTCGGGGGCACGAATGGCTACACCTTC,CASSQFGGTNGYTF
TRBV6-5,TRBJ2-5,TRBD2,.,TGTGCCAGCAGTTTGGGACTAGCGGGAGTTCAAGAGACCCAGTACTTC,CASSLGLAGVQETQYF
TRBV7-2,TRBJ1-2,.,many,TGTGCCAGCAGCAAGGGACGGAATGGGGGGGATGGCTACACCTTC,CASSKGRNGGDGYTF
TRBV12-3/TRBV12-4,TRBJ2-5,.,many,TGTGCCAGCAGTTCCCACCCCACCGAGAGGCAAGAGACCCAGTACTTC,CASSSHPTERQETQYF
TRBV6-1,TRBJ2-5,.,many,TGTGCCAGCAGTGATTCGACGGGCCGGGAGACCCAGTACTTC,CASSDSTGRETQYF
TRBV7-2,TRBJ2-7,.,many,TGTGCCAGCAGCGCAGAGGTGCTTACCCGAGGGGGGCAGTACTTC,CASSAEVLTRGGQYF
TRBV6-1,TRBJ2-4,TRBD1,many,TGTGCCAGCAGTCCGACAGGGCTTGGAAACATTCAGTACTTC,CASSPTGLGNIQYF
TRBV6-1,TRBJ2-7,TRBD2,many,TGTGCCAGCAGGCAGACTAGCGGGCCTTCCTACGAGCAGTACTTC,CASRQTSGPSYEQYF
TRBV6-2/TRBV6-3,TRBJ2-7,.,.,TGTGCCAGCAGTGCGCCGTCCGAGCAGTACTTC,CASSAPSEQYF
TRBV6-2/TRBV6-3,TRBJ2-4,.,once,TGTGCCAGCAGTTACCGGGGGACAGCCAAAAACATTCAGTACTTC,CASSYRGTAKNIQYF
TRBV12-3/TRBV12-4,TRBJ1-5,.,many,TGTGCCAGCAGTTTAGCCGAGAATCAGCCCCAGCATTTT,CASSLAENQPQHF
TRBV11-2,TRBJ1-6,TRBD1,.,TGTGCCAGCAGCTTAGAGACAGGGGCTTCACCCCTCCACTTT,CASSLETGASPLHF
TRBV19,TRBJ2-2,.,many,TGTGCCAGTAGTAAGACAGGTACCAACACCGGGGAGCTGTTTTTT,CASSKTGTNTGELFF
TRBV6-2/TRBV6-3,TRBJ1-1,.,.,TGTGCCAGCAGTTATGTTGGGGTGAACACTGAAGCTTTCTTT,CASSYVGVNTEAFF
TRBV11-2,TRBJ1-5,.,many,TGCGCCAGCAGCTTAAAAGGGAATCAGCCCCAGCATTTT,CASSLKGNQPQHF
TRBV9,TRBJ2-2,.,.,TGTGCCAGCAGCGTCATCGAAGGGGCGAACACCGGGGAGCTGTTTTTT,CASSVIEGANTGELFF
TRBV28,TRBJ1-1,.,many,TGTGCCAGCATTAAAAGGGGCAGGGACCTGGATGAAGCTTTCTTT,CASIKRGRDLDEAFF
TRBV12-3/TRBV12-4,TRBJ2-3,TRBD2,many,TGTGCCAGCAGTCTGACTAGCGGGAGCACAGATACGCAGTATTTT,CASSLTSGSTDTQYF
TRBV6-1,TRBJ1-2,.,many,TGTGCCAGCAGTGACGTGATGAGGGCCGGCACCTTC,CASSDVMRAGTF
TRBV6-5,TRBJ2-7,.,many,TGTGCCAGCAGTCACGGGGCGGGGGCGGTTTACGAGCAGTACTTC,CASSHGAGAVYEQYF
TRBV7-8,TRBJ2-5,.,many,TGTGCCAGCAGCTTGGACAGCCCTGGGACCCAGTACTTC,CASSLDSPGTQYF
TRBV11-1,TRBJ2-4,.,many,TGTGCCAGCAGCTTACTATCAGGGGAAGCCAAAAACATTCAGTACTTC,CASSLLSGEAKNIQYF
TRBV20-1,TRBJ2-2,TRBD2,many,TGCAGTGCTAGAAGGACTAGCGGGGGGATGAACACCGGGGAGCTGTTTTTT,CSARRTSGGMNTGELFF
TRBV20-1,TRBJ1-5,TRBD1,many,TGCAGTGCTACAACTATGACAGGGAATAGCAATCAGCCCCAGCATTTT,CSATTMTGNSNQPQHF
TRBV12-3/TRBV12-4,TRBJ1-2,.,once,TGTGCCAGCAGTTCTGCGGACGGACGCGGCTACACCTTC,CASSSADGRGYTF
TRBV7-8,TRBJ2-5,.,many,TGTGCCAGCAGCTTAGAAACGACCCAGTACTTC,CASSLETTQYF
TRBV12-3/TRBV12-4,TRBJ1-5,.,many,TGTGCCAGCAGTTTTTTCAGGGGTAATCAGCCCCAGCATTTT,CASSFFRGNQPQHF
TRBV11-2,TRBJ2-7,.,many,TGTGCCAGCAGTCTTAGTGGAAGCTCCTACGAGCAGTACTTC,CASSLSGSSYEQYF
TRBV5-1,TRBJ2-5,TRBD2,.,TGCGCCAGCAGCCCGGAGGGACTAGGGCCTGAAGAGACCCAGTACTTC,CASSPEGLGPEETQYF
TRBV30,TRBJ1-1,.,.,TGTGCCTGGAGTGTAGTACGCAACACTGAAGCTTTCTTT,CAWSVVRNTEAFF
TRBV12-3/TRBV12-4,TRBJ1-1,.,many,TGTGCCAGCAGTTGGGGGGGTGAAGCTTTCTTT,CASSWGGEAFF
TRBV6-1,TRBJ2-7,TRBD1,many,TGTGCCAGCAGGGAAATTTTCGGGACAGCCTACGAGCAGTACTTC,CASREIFGTAYEQYF
TRBV18,TRBJ1-1,.,few,TGTGCCAGCTCACCACCCGGTTCAGGGATGAACACTGAAGCTTTCTTT,CASSPPGSGMNTEAFF
TRBV29-1,TRBJ2-5,TRBD1,many,TGCAGCGTGGGGACAGGGGGCTCCCAAGAGACCCAGTACTTC,CSVGTGGSQETQYF
TRBV27,TRBJ2-2,.,many,TGTGCCAACAACACCGGGGAGCTGTTTTTT,CANNTGELFF
TRBV30,TRBJ1-2,.,many,TGTGCCTGGAGTGTTGAGGGGGGCGCGTCTAGCGGCTACACCTTC,CAWSVEGGASSGYTF
TRBV28,TRBJ1-1,.,many,TGTGCCAGCAGGGGGGACGTTGGTTACACTGAAGCTTTCTTT,CASRGDVGYTEAFF
TRBV3-1,TRBJ2-7,.,many,TGTGCCAGCAGCCTAAAACTCAGGACAGCAGTCTACGAGCAGTACTTC,CASSLKLRTAVYEQYF
TRBV19,TRBJ2-5,.,few,TGTGCCAGTAGTATAGAGATGTCGAAGACCCAGTACTTC,CASSIEMSKTQYF
TRBV20-1,TRBJ1-5,.,.,TGCAGTGCTAGAGATCTTAGTGGAAGTCAGCCCCAGCATTTT,CSARDLSGSQPQHF
TRBV20-1,TRBJ2-7,TRBD2,many,TGCAGTGCATCTAGCGGGGGGGCCTACGAGCAGTACTTC,CSASSGGAYEQYF
TRBV29-1,TRBJ2-5,TRBD1,.,TGCAGCGTGGACAGGGCCCAAGAGACCCAGTACTTC,CSVDRAQETQYF
TRBV6-5,TRBJ1-6,.,many,TGTGCCAGCAGTTACTCGGGCAGAGGAGATTCACCCCTCCACTTT,CASSYSGRGDSPLHF
TRBV12-3/TRBV12-4,TRBJ2-7,.,many,TGTGCCAGCAGTATGACAGAGGCCTCAGGCGAGCAGTACTTC,CASSMTEASGEQYF
TRBV6-5,TRBJ2-7,.,many,TGTGCCAGCAGTTACTCGATCCAGGGGGGCTACGAGCAGTACTTC,CASSYSIQGGYEQYF
TRBV5-1,TRBJ1-2,TRBD1,many,TGCGCCAGCAGCGTCGGGGAGGGGGCAGACCTTCCCTATGGCTACACCTTC,CASSVGEGADLPYGYTF
TRBV5-1,TRBJ2-2,TRBD2,.,TGCGCCAGCAGACGAAGACTAGCGGGTACGAACACCGGGGAGCTGTTTTTT,CASRRRLAGTNTGELFF
TRBV19,TRBJ1-5,TRBD1,many,TGTGCCAGTAGTATCAACAGGGGTGGCGTTCAGCCCCAGCATTTT,CASSINRGGVQPQHF
TRBV11-2,TRBJ1-2,.,.,TGTGCCAGCAGCTCACCCTGGGGCAGGAATAACTATGGCTACACCTTC,CASSSPWGRNNYGYTF
TRBV20-1,TRBJ2-7,.,many,TGCAGTGCTAGCTTAGGGTTCCTAGGCGAGCAGTACTTC,CSASLGFLGEQYF